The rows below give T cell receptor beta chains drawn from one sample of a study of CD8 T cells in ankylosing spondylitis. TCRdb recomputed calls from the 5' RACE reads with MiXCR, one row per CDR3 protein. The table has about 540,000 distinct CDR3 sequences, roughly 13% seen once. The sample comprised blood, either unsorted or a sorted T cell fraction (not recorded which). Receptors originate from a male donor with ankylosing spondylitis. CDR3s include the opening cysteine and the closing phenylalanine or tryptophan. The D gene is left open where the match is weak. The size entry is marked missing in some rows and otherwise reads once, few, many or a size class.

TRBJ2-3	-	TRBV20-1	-	TGCAGTGCTAGAGTCGTGGGGTCATCCACAGATACGCAGTATTTT	CSARVVGSSTDTQYF
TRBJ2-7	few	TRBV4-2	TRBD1	TGTGCCAGCAGCCAAGTTTATAGAGACAGGGGAACCTACGAGCAGTACTTC	CASSQVYRDRGTYEQYF
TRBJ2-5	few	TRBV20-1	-	TGCAGTGCTAGTGAAGTCAGGGTTAGCGAGACCCAGTACTTC	CSASEVRVSETQYF
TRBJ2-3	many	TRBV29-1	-	TGCAGCCCTCCGGAGCGGGCAGATACGCAGTATTTT	CSPPERADTQYF
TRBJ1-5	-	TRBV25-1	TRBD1	TGTGCCAGCAACCCACGTGGGGACAGGGGGCGAGTAGTTGATCAGCCCCAGCATTTT	CASNPRGDRGRVVDQPQHF
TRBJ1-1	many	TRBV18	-	TGTGCCAGCTCACCACACAGTAACACTGAAGCTTTCTTT	CASSPHSNTEAFF
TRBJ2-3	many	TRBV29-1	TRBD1	TGCAGCGCCTTCGGGACAGGAGGCACAGATACGCAGTATTTT	CSAFGTGGTDTQYF
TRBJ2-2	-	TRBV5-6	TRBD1	TGTGCCAGCAGCCCCCAGGACAGGACGAGTCCCGGGGAGCTGTTTTTT	CASSPQDRTSPGELFF
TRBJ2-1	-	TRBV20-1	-	TGCAGTCCACTAAGCCGCCTGGGGACGCTCTCCTACAATGAGCAGTTCTTC	CSPLSRLGTLSYNEQFF
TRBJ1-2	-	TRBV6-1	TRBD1	TGTGCCAGCAGTCCTCAGGGACAGGATGGCTACACCTTC	CASSPQGQDGYTF
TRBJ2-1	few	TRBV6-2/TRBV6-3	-	TGTGCCAGCAGCCGGGACTGGAGCTCCTACAATGAGCAGTTCTTC	CASSRDWSSYNEQFF
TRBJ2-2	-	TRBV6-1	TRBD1	TGTGCCAGCAGGAGGGGACAGCTCACCGGGGAGCTGTTTTTT	CASRRGQLTGELFF
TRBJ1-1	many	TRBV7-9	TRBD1	TGTGCCAGCAGCCGTACGCCGCATACAGGGGCTGGTGAAGCTTTCTTT	CASSRTPHTGAGEAFF
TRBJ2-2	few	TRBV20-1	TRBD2	TGCAGTGCTAGAGATCCCCGGACTAGCGGGAGCGCCGGAAACACCGGGGAGCTGTTTTTT	CSARDPRTSGSAGNTGELFF
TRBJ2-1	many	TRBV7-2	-	TGTGCCAGCAGCCAGGGGCTCCAACATGAGCAGTTCTTC	CASSQGLQHEQFF
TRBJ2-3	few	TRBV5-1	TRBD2	TGCGCCAGCAGCTCGACAGGGACTAGCGGGAGTATTGGGAATACGCAGTATTTT	CASSSTGTSGSIGNTQYF
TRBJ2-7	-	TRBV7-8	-	TGTGCCAGCAGCTTAGTCGGCGGCACAACCTACGAGCAGTACTTC	CASSLVGGTTYEQYF
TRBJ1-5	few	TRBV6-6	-	TGTGCCAGCTCCCGGGCATACAATCAGCCCCAGCATTTT	CASSRAYNQPQHF
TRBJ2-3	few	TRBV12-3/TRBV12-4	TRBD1	TGTGCCAGCAGTTTCGGAAATTACAGGGGACCCAGGACAGATACGCAGTATTTT	CASSFGNYRGPRTDTQYF
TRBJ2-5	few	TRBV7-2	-	TGTGCCAGCAGCTTAGAGGGTCTGCCCGGGGTGGCCCAGTACTTC	CASSLEGLPGVAQYF
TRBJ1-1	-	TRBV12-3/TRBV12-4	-	TGTGCCAGCAGGAGAGACAGTCGGACTGAAGCTTTCTTT	CASRRDSRTEAFF
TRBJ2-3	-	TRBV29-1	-	TGCAGCGTTGAGAGGGCAGGGACCCCAGATACGCAGTATTTT	CSVERAGTPDTQYF
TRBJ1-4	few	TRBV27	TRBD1	TGTGCCAGCAGTGCATTGGACAGGGAAGGAGAAAAACTGTTTTTT	CASSALDREGEKLFF
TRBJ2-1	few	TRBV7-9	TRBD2	TGTGCCAGCAGCTTTAAGAGGACTAGCCGGAGCCTGTATGAGCAGTTCTTC	CASSFKRTSRSLYEQFF
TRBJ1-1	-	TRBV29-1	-	TGCAGCGCCTTGAGGTACCAGGGGCCGAACACTGAAGCTTTCTTT	CSALRYQGPNTEAFF
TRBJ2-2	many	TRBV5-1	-	TGCGCCAGCAGCGCCCTAACCTACACCGGGGAGCTGTTTTTT	CASSALTYTGELFF
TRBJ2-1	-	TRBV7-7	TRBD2	TGTGCCAGCAGCCCTAGTCTGGCTAGCGGGGGCTCCTACAATGAGCAGTTCTTC	CASSPSLASGGSYNEQFF
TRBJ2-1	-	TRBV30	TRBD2	TGTGCCTGGAGGGCACTAGCGGGGAACCACAATGAGCAGTTCTTC	CAWRALAGNHNEQFF
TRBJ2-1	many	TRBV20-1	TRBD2	TGCAGTGCTAGAGATGGAGGGGCTAGCGGGGGGAATGAGCAGTTCTTC	CSARDGGASGGNEQFF
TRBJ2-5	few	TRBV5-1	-	TGCGCCAGCAGCTTCGCGGGGACAAACGAAGAGACCCAGTACTTC	CASSFAGTNEETQYF
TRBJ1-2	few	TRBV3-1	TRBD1	TGTGCCAGCAGCCAACCGCTCGGACAGGGGGCTGTGGGCTACACCTTC	CASSQPLGQGAVGYTF
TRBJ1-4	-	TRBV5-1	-	TGCGCCAGCAGCTATGCGGTGACTAATGAAAAACTGTTTTTT	CASSYAVTNEKLFF
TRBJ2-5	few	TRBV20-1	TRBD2	TGCAGTGCTCACCGGGGGGTGGAGACCCAGTACTTC	CSAHRGVETQYF
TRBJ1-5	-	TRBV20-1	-	TGCAGTGCCACCCGGGACATCTATCAGCCCCAGCATTTT	CSATRDIYQPQHF
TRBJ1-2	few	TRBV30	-	TGTGCCTGGAGTGTAGTATTGTCCGGGAGTAACTATGGCTACACCTTC	CAWSVVLSGSNYGYTF
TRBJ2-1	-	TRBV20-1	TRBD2	TGCAGTGCTAGGGGGTCGCTAGCGGGAGACAATGAGCAGTTCTTC	CSARGSLAGDNEQFF
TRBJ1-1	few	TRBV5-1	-	TGCGCCAGCAGCTTGGAATGGACCCTGAACACTGAAGCTTTCTTT	CASSLEWTLNTEAFF